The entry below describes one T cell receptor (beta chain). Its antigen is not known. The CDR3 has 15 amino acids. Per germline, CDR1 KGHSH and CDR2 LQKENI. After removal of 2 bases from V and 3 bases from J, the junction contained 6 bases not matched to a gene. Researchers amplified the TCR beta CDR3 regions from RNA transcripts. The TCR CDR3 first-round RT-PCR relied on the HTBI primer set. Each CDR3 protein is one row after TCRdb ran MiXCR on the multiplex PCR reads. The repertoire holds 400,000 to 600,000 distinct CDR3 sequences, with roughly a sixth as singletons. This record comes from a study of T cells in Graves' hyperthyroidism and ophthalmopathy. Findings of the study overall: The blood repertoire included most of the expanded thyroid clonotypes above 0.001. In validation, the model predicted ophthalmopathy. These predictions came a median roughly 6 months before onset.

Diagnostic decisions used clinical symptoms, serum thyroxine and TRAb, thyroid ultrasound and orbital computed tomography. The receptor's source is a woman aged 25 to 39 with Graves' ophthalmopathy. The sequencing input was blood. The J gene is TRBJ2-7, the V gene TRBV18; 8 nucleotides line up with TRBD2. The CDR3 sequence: CASSPWDGGGYEQYF. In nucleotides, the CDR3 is TGTGCCAGCTCACCATGGGACGGGGGGGGCTACGAGCAGTACTTC. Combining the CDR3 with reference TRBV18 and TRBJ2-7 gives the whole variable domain NAGVMQNPRHLVRRRGQEARLRCSPMKGHSHVYWYRQLPEEGLKFMVYLQKENIIDESGMPKERFSAEFPKEGPSILRIQQVVRGDSAAYFCASSPWDGGGYEQYFGPGTRLTVT.